What follows are 10 T cell receptor beta chains derived from one specimen sequenced in a study of blood T cell repertoires in COVID-19. Profiling relied on immunoSEQ multiplex PCR, and the TCRdb table lists in-frame clones only, not all of them. The data contain about 130,000 clones, roughly 72% of them singletons. The sample consisted of peripheral blood. The receptors here all came from a man in his sixties with acute or convalescent COVID-19.

V is TRBV19 and J is TRBJ2-3; TRBD2 aligns across 7 bases. The length of the CDR3 is 12 residues. Germline CDR1 reads LNHDA; CDR2 reads SQIVND (reference sequence). Trimming took 10 bases from V and 5 from J; bases not matched to a gene: 6. This chain's CDR3 is CATGRGEDTQYF. Here the CDR3 DNA reads TGTGCCACCGGACGGGGGGAAGATACGCAGTATTTT.

This rearrangement joins TRBV5-6 to TRBJ2-7, with D possibly matching TRBD1 (6 bases). Germline V gene lookup returns CDR1 SGHDT and CDR2 YYEEEE. The CDR3 spans 13 residues. The V and J ends lost 3 bases and 3 bases respectively, with 10 bases between them. The CDR3 nucleotides are TGTGCCAGCAGCTCAACAGGGTTCTACGAGCAGTACTTC. Translating gives CASSSTGFYEQYF.

V usage is TRBV7-3 and J usage is TRBJ2-1; 11 bases fit TRBD2. CDR1 SGHTA and CDR2 FQGTGA come from the germline V gene. This CDR3 has 16 amino acids. V dropped 1 base and J dropped 6; count of bases not matched to a gene: 5. The CDR3 spells CASSLISTSGVNEQFF. Here the CDR3 DNA reads TGTGCCAGCAGCTTAATCTCGACTAGCGGGGTCAATGAGCAGTTCTTC. Based on the CDR3 plus reference TRBV7-3 and TRBJ2-1, the full variable domain is GAGVSQTPSNKVTEKGKYVELRCDPISGHTALYWYRQSLGQGPEFLIYFQGTGAADDSGLPNDRFFAVRPEGSVSTLKIQRTERGDSAVYLCASSLISTSGVNEQFFGPGTRLTVL.

V gene TRBV29-1 combines with J gene TRBJ1-2; TRBD1 matches at 9 bases. V lost 8 bases to trimming and J lost 6 bases; unmatched junction nucleotides: 10. This CDR3 has 13 residues. The germline CDR1 and CDR2 sequences are SQVTM and ANQGSEA. The CDR3 region has the DNA TGCAGCACTCAACCGGGACAGGGAGATGGCTACACCTTC. Protein: CSTQPGQGDGYTF.

This chain uses TRBV7-8 with TRBJ1-1; 8 bases line up with TRBD1. This CDR3 is 14 amino acids long. From germline, CDR1 is SGHVS and CDR2 FQNEAQ. The ends lost 5 bases at V and 5 bases at J; junction bases unmatched: 7. CDR3 residues: CASSDRTGSTEAFF. CDR3 in DNA: TGTGCCAGCAGCGACCGGACAGGGAGTACTGAAGCTTTCTTT.

This sequence joins TRBV11-2 and TRBJ2-7; D might be TRBD2 (6 bases). V lost 0 bases to trimming and J lost 5 bases, with 8 bases between them. Germline-derived CDR1 and CDR2 are SGHAT and FQNNGV. The CDR3 runs 13 residues. The CDR3 DNA is TGTGCCAGCAGCTTAGACCGCGGGGACGAGCAGTACTTC. This encodes CASSLDRGDEQYF.

V gene TRBV18 combines with J gene TRBJ2-3; D gene ambiguous. The germline V gene encodes CDR1 KGHSH and CDR2 LQKENI. This CDR3 region has 16 residues. V shed 4 bases and J shed 0 bases, with 14 bases lying between them. The CDR3 bases are TGTGCCAGCTCACGCCTATCCTATCCTAGCACAGATACGCAGTATTTT. It codes for CASSRLSYPSTDTQYF. Combining the CDR3 with reference TRBV18 and TRBJ2-3 gives the whole variable domain NAGVMQNPRHLVRRRGQEARLRCSPMKGHSHVYWYRQLPEEGLKFMVYLQKENIIDESGMPKERFSAEFPKEGPSILRIQQVVRGDSAAYFCASSRLSYPSTDTQYFGPGTRLTVL.

CDR3 residues: CAISLDRNTEAFF. The CDR3 nucleotides read TGTGCCATCAGTCTGGACAGGAACACTGAAGCTTTCTTT. This chain joins TRBV10-3 and TRBJ1-1; D is perhaps TRBD1 (6 bases). V shed 5 bases and J shed 1 base, with 8 bases lying between them. From germline, CDR1 is ENHRY and CDR2 SYGVKD. The CDR3 contains 13 residues.

The chain has TRBV12-5 and TRBJ1-5, with 7 bases aligning to TRBD1. The ends lost 6 bases at V and 3 bases at J; junction bases unmatched: 8. The germline gives CDR1 LGHNT, CDR2 FRNRAP. This CDR3 spans 15 amino acids. CDR3 amino acids: CASGPTGTVNQPQHF. In DNA, the CDR3 is TGTGCTAGTGGGCCGACCGGGACAGTCAATCAGCCCCAGCATTTT.

This chain connects TRBV6-5 to TRBJ1-1; D remains unclear. Between the trimmed V and J ends, which lost 7 bases and 2 bases, there was a span of 11 bases. The CDR3 totals 13 residues. Germline loops: CDR1 MNHEY, CDR2 SVGAGI. CDR3 in amino acids: CASTFRSNTEAFF. The CDR3 DNA sequence: TGTGCCAGCACCTTCCGGTCTAACACTGAAGCTTTCTTT.